This TCR beta chain was identified in a study of tumor-infiltrating lymphocytes in localized non-small cell lung cancer. Study background: Tumor tissue and non-adjacent uninvolved lung came from each patient.

This CDR3 contains 15 residues. CDR1 is SGDLS and CDR2 is YYNGEE in the germline V gene. V trimming: 4 bases; J trimming: 2 bases; junction bases outside the gene matches: 8. Whole-study results and caveats: Immunotypes IM1 and IM2 had similar TCR-derived T-cell fractions. Different pieces of the same tissue went to different assays, confounding technical variation with intratumor heterogeneity. TCR sequencing covered a subset of patients with enough tissue.

Concerning this clone: Its target is not known.

Measured with immunoSEQ multiplex PCR; TCRdb has only the in-frame clones, and not every one. Here the sample spans 10,000 to 13,000 clones, 80% to 90% being singletons. The V and J genes are TRBV9 and TRBJ1-1; 7 bases align to TRBD1. The sample was uninvolved lung tissue not adjacent to the tumor. The clonotype originates from a human donor with non-small cell lung cancer. CDR3 coding DNA: TGTGCCAGCAGCATTCCCAGGGGGGGAAACACTGAAGCTTTCTTT. The encoded protein is CASSIPRGGNTEAFF.